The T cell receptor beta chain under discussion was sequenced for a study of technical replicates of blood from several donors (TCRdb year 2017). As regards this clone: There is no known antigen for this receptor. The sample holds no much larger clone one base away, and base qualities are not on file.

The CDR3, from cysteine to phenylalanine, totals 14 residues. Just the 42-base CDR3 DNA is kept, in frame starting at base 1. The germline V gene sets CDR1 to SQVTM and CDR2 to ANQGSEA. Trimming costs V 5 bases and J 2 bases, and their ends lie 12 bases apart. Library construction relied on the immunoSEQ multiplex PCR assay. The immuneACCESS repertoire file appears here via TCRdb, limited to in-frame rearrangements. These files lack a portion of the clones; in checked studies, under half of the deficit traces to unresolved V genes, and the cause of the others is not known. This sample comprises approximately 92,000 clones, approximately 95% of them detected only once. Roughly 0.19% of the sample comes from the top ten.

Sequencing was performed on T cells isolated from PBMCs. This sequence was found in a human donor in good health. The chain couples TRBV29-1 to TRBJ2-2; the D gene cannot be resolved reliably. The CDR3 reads CSVRRSYNTGELFF. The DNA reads TGCAGCGTTAGAAGAAGCTATAACACCGGGGAGCTGTTTTTT.